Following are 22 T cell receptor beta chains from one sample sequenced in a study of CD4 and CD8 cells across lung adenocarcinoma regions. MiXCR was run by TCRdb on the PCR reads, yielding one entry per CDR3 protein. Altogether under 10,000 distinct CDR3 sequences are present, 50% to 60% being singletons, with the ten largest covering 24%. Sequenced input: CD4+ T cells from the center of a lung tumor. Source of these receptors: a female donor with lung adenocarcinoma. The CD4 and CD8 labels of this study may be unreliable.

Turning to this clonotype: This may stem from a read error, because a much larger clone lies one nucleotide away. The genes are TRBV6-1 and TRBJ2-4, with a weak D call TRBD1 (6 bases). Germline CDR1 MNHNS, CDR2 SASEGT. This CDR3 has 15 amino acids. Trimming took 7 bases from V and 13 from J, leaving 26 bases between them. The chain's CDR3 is CASTPVRGAYNEQYF. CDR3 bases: TGTGCCAGCACCCCGGTCAGGGGCGCCTACAATGAGCAGTACTTC.

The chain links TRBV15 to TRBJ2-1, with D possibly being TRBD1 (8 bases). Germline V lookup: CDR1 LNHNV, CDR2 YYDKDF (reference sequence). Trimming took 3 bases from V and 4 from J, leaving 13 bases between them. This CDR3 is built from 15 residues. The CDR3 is CATSSVQGGYNEQFF. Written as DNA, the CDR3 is TGTGCCACCAGCAGTGTACAGGGGGGGTACAATGAGCAGTTCTTC.

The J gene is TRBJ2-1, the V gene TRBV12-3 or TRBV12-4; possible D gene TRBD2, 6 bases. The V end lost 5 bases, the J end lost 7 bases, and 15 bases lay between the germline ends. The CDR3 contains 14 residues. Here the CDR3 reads CASSPRDSTNEQFF. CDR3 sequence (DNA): TGTGCCAGCAGTCCCCGGGACTCCACTAATGAGCAGTTCTTC.

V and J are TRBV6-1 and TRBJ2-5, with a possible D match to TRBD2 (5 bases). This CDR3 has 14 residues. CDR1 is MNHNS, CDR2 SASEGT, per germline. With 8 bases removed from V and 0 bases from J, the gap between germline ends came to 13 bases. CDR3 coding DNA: TGTGCCAGCGCCCGGGATACGGACCAAGAGACCCAGTACTTC. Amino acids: CASARDTDQETQYF.

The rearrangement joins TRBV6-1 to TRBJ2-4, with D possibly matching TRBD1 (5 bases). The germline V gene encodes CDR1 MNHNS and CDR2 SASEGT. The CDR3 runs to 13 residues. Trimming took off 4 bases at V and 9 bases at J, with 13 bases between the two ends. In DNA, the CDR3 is TGTGCCAGCAGTGTAGACAGATGGGCCATTCAGTACTTC. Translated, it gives CASSVDRWAIQYF.

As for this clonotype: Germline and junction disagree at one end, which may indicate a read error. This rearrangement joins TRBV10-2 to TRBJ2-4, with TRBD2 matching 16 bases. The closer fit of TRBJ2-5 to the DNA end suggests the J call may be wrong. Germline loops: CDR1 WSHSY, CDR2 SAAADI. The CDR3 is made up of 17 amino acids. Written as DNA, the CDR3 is TGCGCCAGCAATGAGGGGGGACTAGCGGGAGGGCCAAAGACCCAGTACTTC. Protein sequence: CASNEGGLAGGPKTQYF.

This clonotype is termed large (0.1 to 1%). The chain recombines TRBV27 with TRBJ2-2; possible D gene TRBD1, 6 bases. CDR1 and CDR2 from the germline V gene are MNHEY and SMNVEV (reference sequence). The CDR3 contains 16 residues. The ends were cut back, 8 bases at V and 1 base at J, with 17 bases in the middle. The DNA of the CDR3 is TGTGCCAGCCGACAGGAGCGGACGATGAACACCGGGGAGCTGTTTTTT. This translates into CASRQERTMNTGELFF.

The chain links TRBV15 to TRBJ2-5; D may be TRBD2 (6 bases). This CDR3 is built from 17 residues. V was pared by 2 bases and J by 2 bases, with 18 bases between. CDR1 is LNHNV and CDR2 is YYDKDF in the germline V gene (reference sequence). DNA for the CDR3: TGTGCCACCAGCAGACCTTCCTTTTGGGGGGATCAAGAGACCCAGTACTTC. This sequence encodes CATSRPSFWGDQETQYF.

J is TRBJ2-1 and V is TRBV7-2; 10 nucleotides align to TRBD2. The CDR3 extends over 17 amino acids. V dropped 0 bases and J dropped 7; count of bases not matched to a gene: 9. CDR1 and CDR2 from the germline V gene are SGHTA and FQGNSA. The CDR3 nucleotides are TGTGCCAGCAGCTTAGCCCCAACTAGCGGGAAAGGGAATGAGCAGTTCTTC. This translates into CASSLAPTSGKGNEQFF. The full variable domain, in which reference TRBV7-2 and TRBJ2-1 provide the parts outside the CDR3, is GAGVSQSPSNKVTEKGKDVELRCDPISGHTALYWYRQSLGQGLEFLIYFQGNSAPDKSGLPSDRFSAERTGGSVSTLTIQRTQQEDSAVYLCASSLAPTSGKGNEQFFGPGTRLTVL.

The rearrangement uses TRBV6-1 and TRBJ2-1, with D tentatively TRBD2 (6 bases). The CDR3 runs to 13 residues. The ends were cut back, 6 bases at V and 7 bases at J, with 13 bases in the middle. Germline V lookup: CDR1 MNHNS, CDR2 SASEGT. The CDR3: CASSTFRGNEQFF. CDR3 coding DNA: TGTGCCAGCAGCACTTTCCGGGGGAATGAGCAGTTCTTC.

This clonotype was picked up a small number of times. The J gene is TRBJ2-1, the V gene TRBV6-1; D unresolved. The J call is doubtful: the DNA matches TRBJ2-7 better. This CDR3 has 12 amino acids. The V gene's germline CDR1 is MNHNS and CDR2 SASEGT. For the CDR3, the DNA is TGTGCCAGCAGCCTAGACATTTACGAGCAGTACTTC. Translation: CASSLDIYEQYF.

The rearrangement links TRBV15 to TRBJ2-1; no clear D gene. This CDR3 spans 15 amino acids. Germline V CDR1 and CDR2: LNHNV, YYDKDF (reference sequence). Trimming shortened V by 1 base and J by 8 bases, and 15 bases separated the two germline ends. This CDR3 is CATSRAGSHGDEQFF. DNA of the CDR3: TGTGCCACCAGCAGAGCTGGCTCCCACGGTGATGAGCAGTTCTTC.

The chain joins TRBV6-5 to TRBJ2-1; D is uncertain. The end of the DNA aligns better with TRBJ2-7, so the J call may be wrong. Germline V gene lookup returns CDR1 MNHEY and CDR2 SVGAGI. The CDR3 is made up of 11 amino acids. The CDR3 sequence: CASSYIYEQYF. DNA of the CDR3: TGTGCCAGCAGCTATATCTACGAGCAGTACTTC.

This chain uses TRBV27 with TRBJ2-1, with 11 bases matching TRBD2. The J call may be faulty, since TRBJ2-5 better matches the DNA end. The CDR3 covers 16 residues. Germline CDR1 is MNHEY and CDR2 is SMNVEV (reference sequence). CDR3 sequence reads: CASSSERTSGLETQYF. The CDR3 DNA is TGTGCCAGCAGTTCCGAACGGACTAGCGGGTTAGAGACCCAGTACTTC.

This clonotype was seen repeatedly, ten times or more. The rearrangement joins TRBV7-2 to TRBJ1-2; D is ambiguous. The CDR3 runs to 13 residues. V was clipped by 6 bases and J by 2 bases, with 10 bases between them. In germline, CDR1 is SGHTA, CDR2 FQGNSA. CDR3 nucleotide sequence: TGTGCCAGCAGATACGACGGGAACTATGGCTACACCTTC. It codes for CASRYDGNYGYTF. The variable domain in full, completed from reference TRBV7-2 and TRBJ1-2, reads GAGVSQSPSNKVTEKGKDVELRCDPISGHTALYWYRQSLGQGLEFLIYFQGNSAPDKSGLPSDRFSAERTGGSVSTLTIQRTQQEDSAVYLCASRYDGNYGYTFGSGTRLTVV.

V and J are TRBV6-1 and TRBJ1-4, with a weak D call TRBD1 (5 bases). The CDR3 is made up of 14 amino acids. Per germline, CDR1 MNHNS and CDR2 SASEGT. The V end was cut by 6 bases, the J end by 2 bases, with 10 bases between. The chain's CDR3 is CASSGALTNEKLFF. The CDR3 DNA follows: TGTGCCAGCAGCGGGGCGCTTACTAATGAAAAACTGTTTTTT.

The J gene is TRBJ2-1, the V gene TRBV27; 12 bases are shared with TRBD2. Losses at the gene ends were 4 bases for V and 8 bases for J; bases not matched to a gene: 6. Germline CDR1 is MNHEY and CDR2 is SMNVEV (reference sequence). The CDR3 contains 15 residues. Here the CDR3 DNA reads TGTGCCAGCAGTTCCCTAGCGGGAGGGCCTTATGAGCAGTTCTTC. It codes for CASSSLAGGPYEQFF.

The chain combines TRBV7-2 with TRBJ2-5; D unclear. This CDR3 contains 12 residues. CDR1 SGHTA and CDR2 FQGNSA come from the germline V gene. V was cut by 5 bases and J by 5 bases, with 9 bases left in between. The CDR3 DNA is TGTGCCAGCAGCCCTCTATGGGAGACCCAGTACTTC. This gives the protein CASSPLWETQYF.

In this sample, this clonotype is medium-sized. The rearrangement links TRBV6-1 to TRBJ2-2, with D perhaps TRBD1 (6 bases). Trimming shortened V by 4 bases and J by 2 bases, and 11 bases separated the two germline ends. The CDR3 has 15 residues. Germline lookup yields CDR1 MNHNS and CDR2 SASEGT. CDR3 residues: CASSVRDTNTGELFF. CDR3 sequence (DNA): TGTGCCAGCAGTGTTCGGGACACCAACACCGGGGAGCTGTTTTTT.

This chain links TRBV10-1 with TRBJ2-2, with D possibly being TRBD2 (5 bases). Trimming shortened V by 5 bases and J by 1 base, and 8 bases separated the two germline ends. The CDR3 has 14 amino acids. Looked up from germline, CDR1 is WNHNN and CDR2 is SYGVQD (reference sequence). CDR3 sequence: CASSQRRNTGELFF. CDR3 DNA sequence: TGCGCCAGCAGTCAGCGGAGGAACACCGGGGAGCTGTTTTTT.

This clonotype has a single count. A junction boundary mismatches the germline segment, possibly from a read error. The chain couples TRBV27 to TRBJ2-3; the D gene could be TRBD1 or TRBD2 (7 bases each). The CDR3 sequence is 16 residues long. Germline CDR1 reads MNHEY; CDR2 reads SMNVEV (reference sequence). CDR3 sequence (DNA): TGTGCCAGCACGGGCAGGGGGGGGGGTGACCCAGAGACGCAGTATTTC. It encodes CASTGRGGGDPETQYF.

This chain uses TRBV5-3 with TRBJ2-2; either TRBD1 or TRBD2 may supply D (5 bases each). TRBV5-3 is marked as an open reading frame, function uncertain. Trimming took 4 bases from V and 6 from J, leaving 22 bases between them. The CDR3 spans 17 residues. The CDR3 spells CARSRSYGGKGAGELFF. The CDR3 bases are TGTGCCAGAAGCCGCTCCTATGGGGGAAAGGGTGCCGGGGAGCTGTTTTTT.